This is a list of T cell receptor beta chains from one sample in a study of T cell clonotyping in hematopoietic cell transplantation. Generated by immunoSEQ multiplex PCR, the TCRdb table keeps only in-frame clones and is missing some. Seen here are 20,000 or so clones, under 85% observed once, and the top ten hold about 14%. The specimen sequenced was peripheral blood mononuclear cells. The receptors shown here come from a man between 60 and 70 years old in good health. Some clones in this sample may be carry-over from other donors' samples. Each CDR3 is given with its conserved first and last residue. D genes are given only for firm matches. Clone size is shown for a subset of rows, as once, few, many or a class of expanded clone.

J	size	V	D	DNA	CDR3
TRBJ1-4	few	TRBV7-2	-	TGTGCCAGCAGCTTAGGGACAAAGGAAAAACTGTTTTTT	CASSLGTKEKLFF
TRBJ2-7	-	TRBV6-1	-	TGTGCCAGCACCCCCGTCCGGAGAGCCTACGAGCAGTACTTC	CASTPVRRAYEQYF
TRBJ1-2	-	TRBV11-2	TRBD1	TGTGCCAGCAGCTCAACGGGACAGGGAAGTAACTATGGCTACACCTTC	CASSSTGQGSNYGYTF
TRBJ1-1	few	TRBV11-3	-	TGTGCCAGCAGCTTGGCTCGAAACACTGAAGCTTTCTTT	CASSLARNTEAFF
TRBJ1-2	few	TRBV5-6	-	TGTGCCAGCAGCCCAGACGGAGGCCTTCACTATGGCTACACCTTC	CASSPDGGLHYGYTF
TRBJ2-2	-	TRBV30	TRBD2	TGTGCCTGGAGCCGACTAGCGATGAACACCGGGGAGCTGTTTTTT	CAWSRLAMNTGELFF
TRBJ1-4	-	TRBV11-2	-	TGTGCCAGCAGCTTAGTGGGGGGGCGGTCACTGTTTTTT	CASSLVGGRSLFF
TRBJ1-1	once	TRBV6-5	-	TGTGCCAGCAGCCCGGGAAAATACACTGAAGCTTTCTTT	CASSPGKYTEAFF
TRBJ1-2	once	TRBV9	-	TGTGCCAGCAGCGGGACTCAGGGATACTATGGCTACACCTTC	CASSGTQGYYGYTF
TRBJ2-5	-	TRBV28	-	TGTGCCAGCAGTACGCGGGAGACCCAGTACTTC	CASSTRETQYF
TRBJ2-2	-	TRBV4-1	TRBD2	TGCGCCAGCAGCCAATGGGGGGGACGGGAGAACACCGGGGAGCTGTTTTTT	CASSQWGGRENTGELFF
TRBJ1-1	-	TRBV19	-	TGTGCCAGTAGTAGACAAGCTTACACTGAAGCTTTCTTT	CASSRQAYTEAFF
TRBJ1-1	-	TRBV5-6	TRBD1	TGTGCCAGCAGCTTGTCCCGACAGGGGAGCACTGAAGCTTTCTTT	CASSLSRQGSTEAFF
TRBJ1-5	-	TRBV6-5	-	TGTGCCAGCAGTTCCCGGCCAGGGGGCAATCAGCCCCAGCATTTT	CASSSRPGGNQPQHF
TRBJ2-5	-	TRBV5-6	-	TGTGCCAGCAACAAAAGGACTATCCAGTACTTC	CASNKRTIQYF
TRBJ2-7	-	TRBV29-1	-	TGCAGCGCATACACAGCGAGCTCCTACGAGCAGTACTTC	CSAYTASSYEQYF
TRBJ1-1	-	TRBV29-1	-	TGCAGCGTTGCTCACACTGAAGCTTTCTTT	CSVAHTEAFF
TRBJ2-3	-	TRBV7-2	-	TGTGCCAGCAGCCCCGGGACCTCAGGAGATACGCAGTATTTT	CASSPGTSGDTQYF
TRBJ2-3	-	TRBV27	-	TGTGCCAGCAGTTTCACTGTTGGCGGGACGGCAGATACGCAGTATTTT	CASSFTVGGTADTQYF
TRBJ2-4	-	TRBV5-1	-	TGCGCCAGCAGCTTGGACACGCGGCCGGATATTCAGTACTTC	CASSLDTRPDIQYF
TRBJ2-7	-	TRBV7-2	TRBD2	TGTGCCAGCAGCTTAAGGGGACTAGCGGGGAATGAGCAGTACTTC	CASSLRGLAGNEQYF
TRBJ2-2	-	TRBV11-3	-	TGTGCCAGCAGCTTACGGCGGACCCCCGGAACCGGGGAGCTGTTTTTT	CASSLRRTPGTGELFF
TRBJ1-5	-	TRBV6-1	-	TGTGCCAGCCAAGGGTACCTCAATCAGCCCCAGCATTTT	CASQGYLNQPQHF
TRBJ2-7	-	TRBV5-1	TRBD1	TGCGCCAGCGGCCGGGACAGGGGCGACTACGAGCAGTACTTC	CASGRDRGDYEQYF
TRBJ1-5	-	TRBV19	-	TGTGCCAGTAGGGGACAAGTCAATCAGCCCCAGCATTTT	CASRGQVNQPQHF
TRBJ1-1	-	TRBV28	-	TGTGCCAGCAGTTTCTCCGGCAGCCAGGGATTGGAAGCTTTCTTT	CASSFSGSQGLEAFF
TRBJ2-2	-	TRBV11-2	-	TGTGCCAGCAGAGGTCGGTGGCCGAAAAGGAACACCGGGGAGCTGTTTTTT	CASRGRWPKRNTGELFF
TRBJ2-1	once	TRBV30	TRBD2	TGTGCCTGGAGTCCGGGGGGGGGCCGCGAGCAGTTCTTC	CAWSPGGGREQFF
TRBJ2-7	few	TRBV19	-	TGTGCCAGTAGTATGACCACTAGCAGCTCCTACGAGCAGTACTTC	CASSMTTSSSYEQYF
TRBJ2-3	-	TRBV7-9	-	TGTGCCAGCAGCTTACCGTTGGATACGCAGTATTTT	CASSLPLDTQYF
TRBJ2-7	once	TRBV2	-	TGTGCCAGCAGTGGGTCCGAGGACTTC	CASSGSEDF
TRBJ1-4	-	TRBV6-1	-	TGTGCCAGCAACCTAGACGTTAATGAAAAACTGTTTTTT	CASNLDVNEKLFF
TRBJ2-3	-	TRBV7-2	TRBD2	TGTGCCAGCAGATCACGGACTAGCGGATACACAGATACGCAGTATTTT	CASRSRTSGYTDTQYF
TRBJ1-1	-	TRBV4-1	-	TGCGCCAGCAGCCAATCATCGGGACGGTTGAACACTGAAGCTTTCTTT	CASSQSSGRLNTEAFF
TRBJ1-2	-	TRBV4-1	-	TGCGCCAGCAGCCATCCGGACGGCCGTAACTATGGCTACACCTTC	CASSHPDGRNYGYTF
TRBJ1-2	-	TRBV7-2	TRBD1	TGTGCCAGCAGCCGAACGACAGGGTCCAATGGCTACACCTTC	CASSRTTGSNGYTF
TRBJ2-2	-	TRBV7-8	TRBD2	TGTGCCAGCAGTTCGGGACTAGCAGCCACCGGGGAGCTGTTTTTT	CASSSGLAATGELFF
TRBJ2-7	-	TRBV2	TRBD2	TGTGCCAGCAGGGGACTAGCCAGGGTGATCGAGCAGTACTTC	CASRGLARVIEQYF
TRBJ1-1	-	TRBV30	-	TGTGCCTGGAGTCCTAATCGGAGCGGGGGGGCTTTCTTT	CAWSPNRSGGAFF
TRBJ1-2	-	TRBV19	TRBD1	TGTGCCAGTAGAAACCCCCGGGACAGGGGAAACTATGGCTACACCTTC	CASRNPRDRGNYGYTF
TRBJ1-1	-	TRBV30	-	TGTGCCTTGGGCGGGGATAGGAACACTGAAGCTTTCTTT	CALGGDRNTEAFF
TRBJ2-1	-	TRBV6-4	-	TGTGCCAGCAGTGAAACGGAGAACAATGAGCAGTTCTTC	CASSETENNEQFF
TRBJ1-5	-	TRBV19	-	TGTGCCAGTCACCAGGGAGAGTATCAGCCCCAGCATTTT	CASHQGEYQPQHF
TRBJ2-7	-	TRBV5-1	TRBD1	TGCGCCAGCAGCTTGGGGACAGGGGGTTTGGACGAGCAGTACTTC	CASSLGTGGLDEQYF
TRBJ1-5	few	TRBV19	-	TGTGCCAGTAGTATAGGTCTTCGCGGGGTTCAGCCCCAGCATTTT	CASSIGLRGVQPQHF